The rows below give T cell receptor beta chains drawn from one sample of a study of blood T cell repertoires in COVID-19. The assay was immunoSEQ multiplex PCR, and TCRdb's table has in-frame clones only and misses some. The table shows around 250,000 clones, with around 82% occurring only once. The sample taken for sequencing was peripheral blood. The receptor source for this set is a man in his forties or fifties with active or convalescent COVID-19. Both conserved end residues are trimmed from each CDR3. For some rows the clone size is stated as once, few or many, or as a class when expanded; others skip it.

V gene: TRBV19; J gene: TRBJ2-5; clone size: few; CDR3 protein: ASSTLDTPGETQY
V gene: TRBV7-2; J gene: TRBJ1-3; clone size: -; CDR3 protein: ASSLDLVSGNTIY
V gene: TRBV24-1; J gene: TRBJ1-6; clone size: -; CDR3 protein: ATQQWSYNSPLH
V gene: TRBV5-1; J gene: TRBJ2-1; clone size: -; CDR3 protein: ASSLSSGGYNEQF
V gene: TRBV5-1; J gene: TRBJ1-2; clone size: -; CDR3 protein: ASSLTGEYGYT
V gene: TRBV4-1; J gene: TRBJ2-7; clone size: -; CDR3 protein: ASSQDFGRGREQY
V gene: TRBV30; J gene: TRBJ1-2; clone size: -; CDR3 protein: AWGQRRGLTYGYT
V gene: TRBV7-6; J gene: TRBJ2-1; clone size: -; CDR3 protein: ASSPRLAGGQDEQF
V gene: TRBV11-2; J gene: TRBJ2-2; clone size: -; CDR3 protein: ASSSRGVGTGELF
V gene: TRBV3-1/TRBV3-2; J gene: TRBJ2-1; clone size: -; CDR3 protein: ASSQDAGRTGYNEQF
V gene: TRBV19; J gene: TRBJ1-4; clone size: -; CDR3 protein: ASSREQDNEKLF
V gene: TRBV5-4; J gene: TRBJ1-1; clone size: -; CDR3 protein: ASSGRQGRTEAF
V gene: TRBV10-3; J gene: TRBJ2-2; clone size: -; CDR3 protein: AINPGQGNTGELF
V gene: TRBV19; J gene: TRBJ1-2; clone size: few; CDR3 protein: ASSPGTAYGYT
V gene: TRBV5-6; J gene: TRBJ1-1; clone size: -; CDR3 protein: ASSLAFRDRVALTEAF
V gene: TRBV7-6; J gene: TRBJ1-3; clone size: -; CDR3 protein: ASSLASSGNTIY
V gene: TRBV21-1; J gene: TRBJ2-3; clone size: -; CDR3 protein: ASSKVALRGPRLDTQY
V gene: TRBV7-8; J gene: TRBJ1-1; clone size: -; CDR3 protein: ASSLGGLGTEAF
V gene: TRBV7-9; J gene: TRBJ1-4; clone size: -; CDR3 protein: ASRAPGANEKLF
V gene: TRBV19; J gene: TRBJ1-6; clone size: -; CDR3 protein: ASSRDRGGSPLH
V gene: TRBV3-1/TRBV3-2; J gene: TRBJ1-5; clone size: -; CDR3 protein: ASSLGQGGNQPQH
V gene: TRBV20-1; J gene: TRBJ2-7; clone size: -; CDR3 protein: SARVGREQY
V gene: TRBV5-8; J gene: TRBJ2-1; clone size: -; CDR3 protein: ASSSLLDPTYNEQF
V gene: TRBV7-3; J gene: TRBJ1-1; clone size: -; CDR3 protein: ASSLSRGNTEAF
V gene: TRBV14; J gene: TRBJ2-1; clone size: -; CDR3 protein: ASSQIYRGHRWQF
V gene: TRBV3-1/TRBV3-2; J gene: TRBJ2-1; clone size: -; CDR3 protein: ASSQSGGAYNEQF
V gene: TRBV4-2; J gene: TRBJ2-7; clone size: -; CDR3 protein: ASSQDPRMPSSYEQY
V gene: TRBV6-1; J gene: TRBJ2-1; clone size: -; CDR3 protein: ASSDSGLAGGFSYNEQF
V gene: TRBV4-1; J gene: TRBJ1-1; clone size: -; CDR3 protein: ASSQEQVDTEAF
V gene: TRBV3-1/TRBV3-2; J gene: TRBJ2-5; clone size: -; CDR3 protein: ASSTGFQETQY
V gene: TRBV25-1; J gene: TRBJ2-3; clone size: -; CDR3 protein: ASSLGGGEPNTDTQY
V gene: TRBV6-5; J gene: TRBJ2-7; clone size: -; CDR3 protein: ASSTYLQASYEQY
V gene: TRBV5-1; J gene: TRBJ2-3; clone size: -; CDR3 protein: ASSFQAGGSTDTQY
V gene: TRBV24-1; J gene: TRBJ2-6; clone size: once; CDR3 protein: ATSDFEIPSSGANVLT
V gene: TRBV10-3; J gene: TRBJ1-1; clone size: -; CDR3 protein: AISETRGPAF
V gene: TRBV6-5; J gene: TRBJ2-5; clone size: once; CDR3 protein: ASRHGGSQETQY
V gene: TRBV9; J gene: TRBJ2-1; clone size: -; CDR3 protein: ASSQTPTSGGRYNEQF
V gene: TRBV5-4; J gene: TRBJ2-3; clone size: -; CDR3 protein: ASSLGSGGITDTQY
V gene: TRBV6-5; J gene: TRBJ1-2; clone size: few; CDR3 protein: ASSSAGALRYT
V gene: TRBV9; J gene: TRBJ1-6; clone size: -; CDR3 protein: ASSVEPQYQGANSPLH
V gene: TRBV6-2/TRBV6-3; J gene: TRBJ2-3; clone size: -; CDR3 protein: ASSLSPGTRRDTQY
V gene: TRBV7-6; J gene: TRBJ1-3; clone size: -; CDR3 protein: ASSLVGQGASGNTIY
V gene: TRBV6-1; J gene: TRBJ1-2; clone size: -; CDR3 protein: ASSEFQTVSASYGYT
V gene: TRBV6-1; J gene: TRBJ1-6; clone size: -; CDR3 protein: ASSDGTGVRNSPLH
V gene: TRBV24-1; J gene: TRBJ1-4; clone size: -; CDR3 protein: ATRGGANEKLF